Sequencing of this TCR beta chain was carried out in a study of post-analysis software for immune sequencing data. Notes on the study in general: Normalized Chao1 diversity in multiple sclerosis patients fell significantly below that of controls. The five TRBV segments detected at higher frequency in patients than in controls included TRBV5-6, TRBV5-1 and TRBV20-1. Samples made in the same batch grouped tightly together by F measure.

There are 15 residues in the CDR3. The germline CDR1 and CDR2 sequences are MNHNS and SASEGT. V was pared by 5 bases and J by 5 bases, with 18 bases between. The TCR beta cDNA libraries carried unique molecular identifiers. TCRdb reprocessed the PCR reads via MiXCR and lists one record per CDR3 protein. This sample has about 570,000 distinct CDR3 sequences; around 36% occur once, and the top ten carry roughly 6%. Details on this clonotype: As yet, its antigen is unknown.

The receptor was isolated from a girl aged 2 to 17 with multiple sclerosis. The gene calls are TRBV6-1 and TRBJ1-2; D may be TRBD1 (5 bases). The sequencing input was blood. CDR3 protein: CASSWGRGKQYGYTF. The CDR3 DNA reads TGTGCCAGCAGTTGGGGACGGGGGAAGCAATATGGCTACACCTTC.